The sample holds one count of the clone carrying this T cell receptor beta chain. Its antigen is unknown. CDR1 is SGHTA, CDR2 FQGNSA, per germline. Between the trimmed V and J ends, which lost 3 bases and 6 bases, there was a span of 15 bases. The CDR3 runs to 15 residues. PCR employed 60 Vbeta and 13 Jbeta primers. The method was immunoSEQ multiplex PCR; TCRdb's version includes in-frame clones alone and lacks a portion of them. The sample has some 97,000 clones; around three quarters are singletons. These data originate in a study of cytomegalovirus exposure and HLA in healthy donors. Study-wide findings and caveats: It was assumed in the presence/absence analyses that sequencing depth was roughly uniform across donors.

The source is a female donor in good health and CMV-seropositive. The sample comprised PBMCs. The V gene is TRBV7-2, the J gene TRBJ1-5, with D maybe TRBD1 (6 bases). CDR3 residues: CASSFGGGGPQPQHF. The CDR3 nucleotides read TGTGCCAGCAGCTTTGGAGGCGGGGGCCCTCAGCCCCAGCATTTT. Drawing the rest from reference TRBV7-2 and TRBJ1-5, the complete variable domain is GAGVSQSPSNKVTEKGKDVELRCDPISGHTALYWYRQSLGQGLEFLIYFQGNSAPDKSGLPSDRFSAERTGGSVSTLTIQRTQQEDSAVYLCASSFGGGGPQPQHFGDGTRLSIL.